The 10 T cell receptor beta chains below come from one sample, sequenced in a study of blood T cell repertoires in COVID-19. Assay: immunoSEQ multiplex PCR; the TCRdb copy retains only in-frame clones and omits some. This sample has 99,000 or so clones, with about 85% found just once. The sample consisted of peripheral blood. The receptor set was obtained from a man between 45 and 60 years old with acute or convalescent COVID-19.

The chain employs TRBV6-5 and TRBJ2-5, with D possibly TRBD2 on 5 matching bases. The CDR3 is 14 residues long. Germline CDR1 reads MNHEY; CDR2 reads SVGAGI. Trimming took 6 bases from V and 2 from J, leaving 13 bases between them. This CDR3 reads CASSRGELQETQYF. CDR3 DNA sequence: TGTGCCAGCAGCCGGGGAGAGCTACAAGAGACCCAGTACTTC.

V gene TRBV4-1 combines with J gene TRBJ1-5; possibly TRBD1 for D (5 bases). The CDR3 consists of 15 residues. Germline CDR1 and CDR2: MGHRA and YSYEKL. The ends were cut back, 5 bases at V and 4 bases at J, with 15 bases in the middle. CDR3 in DNA: TGCGCCAGCAGCTTCAGGGCCCTGGCGAATCAGCCCCAGCATTTT. Its protein is CASSFRALANQPQHF.

The chain uses TRBV6-5 and TRBJ1-1, with TRBD1 matching over 7 bases. V shed 7 bases and J 0 bases; nucleotides not matched to a gene: 5. Germline values: CDR1 MNHEY, CDR2 SVGAGI. The CDR3 has 14 amino acids. CDR3 DNA sequence: TGTGCCAGCAAGACAGGGTTGGTGAACACTGAAGCTTTCTTT. It codes for CASKTGLVNTEAFF.

The J gene is TRBJ2-1, the V gene TRBV28; 7 bases are a match to TRBD1. Germline V gene data show CDR1 as MDHEN and CDR2 as SYDVKM. The CDR3 is made up of 15 amino acids. J gave up 1 base and V 7 bases, and 7 bases lay outside the gene matches. The CDR3 reads CASTEGTDSYNEQFF. DNA for the CDR3: TGTGCCAGCACCGAAGGGACAGATTCCTACAATGAGCAGTTCTTC.

This rearrangement joins TRBV9 to TRBJ1-1, with 9 bases fitting TRBD1. This CDR3 spans 16 amino acids. V lost 4 bases, J lost 3 bases, and 10 bases stayed unmatched. Germline CDR1 and CDR2: SGDLS and YYNGEE. DNA of the CDR3: TGTGCCAGCAGCCCTCGGACAGGGGTGGTGGACACTGAAGCTTTCTTT. Its translation: CASSPRTGVVDTEAFF.

The gene calls are TRBV3-1 (or the pseudogene TRBV3-2) and TRBJ1-2; 7 positions agree with TRBD1. Germline V CDR1 and CDR2: LGHDT, YNNKEL (reference sequence). J lost 2 bases, V lost 2 bases, and 11 bases had no gene match. The CDR3 is 17 amino acids. In nucleotides, the CDR3 is TGTGCCAGCAGCCAACTTTCGGGGGGGACAGCAAACTATGGCTACACCTTC. Translated: CASSQLSGGTANYGYTF.

The rearrangement uses TRBV27 and TRBJ2-7, with TRBD1 as a possible D gene (5 bases). This CDR3 comprises 14 residues. Trimming stripped 2 bases from V and 6 bases from J, with 14 bases between. Germline-derived CDR1 and CDR2 are MNHEY and SMNVEV (reference sequence). This CDR3 reads CASSLARVGLEQYF. CDR3 DNA: TGTGCCAGCAGTTTAGCCAGGGTGGGCCTCGAGCAGTACTTC.

The rearrangement links TRBV5-1 to TRBJ2-2; the D gene is possibly TRBD2 (5 bases). CDR1 SGHRS and CDR2 YFSETQ come from the germline V gene. Trimming stripped 3 bases from V and 4 bases from J, with 13 bases between. CDR3 length: 15 amino acids. Written as DNA, the CDR3 is TGCGCCAGCAGCTCCGCCCCAACTAGCACCGGGGAGCTGTTTTTT. Translating it yields CASSSAPTSTGELFF.

The rearrangement uses TRBV9 and TRBJ1-2, with 9 positions matching TRBD1. The CDR3 spans 14 residues. Germline CDR1 is SGDLS and CDR2 is YYNGEE. The junction had 9 bases not matched to a gene; V was cut back by 4 bases and J by 8 bases. The CDR3 region has the DNA TGTGCCAGCAGCCCAGTAACAGGGGGCGCAGGCTACACCTTC. It yields the protein CASSPVTGGAGYTF.

This chain links TRBV12-3 or TRBV12-4 with TRBJ1-1; D may be TRBD1 (5 bases). The CDR3 length is 13 residues. Deletions cut 6 bases from V and 10 bases from J, with 18 bases between. The CDR3 here is CASSPTKDKLAFF. CDR3 nucleotide sequence: TGTGCCAGCAGCCCAACTAAGGACAAGCTAGCTTTCTTT.